A single sample gave rise to the 25 T cell receptor beta chains below, sequenced in a study of STAT5B mutations in CD4+ large granular lymphocyte leukemia (dated by TCRdb to 2022 to 2024). The library was built by means of the immunoSEQ multiplex PCR assay. The table was pulled from immuneACCESS by TCRdb, which kept in-frame rearrangements only. Such tables lose some clones; where checked, under half of the loss comes from unresolved V genes, and the rest has no known cause. Within this sample are approximately 30,000 clones, with roughly 65% of them counted one time only. The ten largest clones capture approximately 2% of the sample. The sequenced material came from CD4+ T cells from blood buffy coats. The receptor set was obtained from a human donor in good health.

The V and J genes are TRBV2 and TRBJ1-5, with TRBD1 matching over 9 bases. This CDR3 has 14 amino acids. V was pared by 6 bases and J by 7 bases, with 7 bases of the junction left unmatched. Germline V CDR1 and CDR2: SNHLY, FYNNEI. CDR3 DNA sequence: TGTGCCAGCAGCCTACAGGGGGCCAAGCAGCCCCAGCATTTT. Its translation is CASSLQGAKQPQHF.

The chain has TRBV7-9 and TRBJ2-7; 12 bases map to TRBD2. CDR1 and CDR2 from the germline V gene are SEHNR and FQNEAQ (reference sequence). CDR3 length: 16 residues. V shed 1 base, J shed 4 bases, and the junction held 5 bases outside the gene matches. The CDR3: CASSLEAGLAGYEQYF. The CDR3 DNA reads TGTGCCAGCAGCTTAGAGGCGGGACTAGCGGGTTACGAGCAGTACTTC.

The chain employs TRBV29-1 and TRBJ2-5, with 11 bases fitting TRBD2. This CDR3 comprises 15 residues. CDR1 and CDR2 (germline): SQVTM, ANQGSEA. J lost 2 bases, V lost 6 bases, and 8 bases had no gene match. CDR3 residues: CSVAELAGEQETQYF. CDR3 nucleotides: TGCAGCGTGGCTGAACTAGCGGGGGAGCAAGAGACCCAGTACTTC.

J is TRBJ1-4 and V is TRBV27; D is unclear. CDR3 length: 13 amino acids. Looked up from germline, CDR1 is MNHEY and CDR2 is SMNVEV (reference sequence). V dropped 6 bases and J dropped 5 bases, with 10 bases sitting between them. The CDR3 reads CASSRRTNEKLFF. The CDR3 DNA follows: TGTGCCAGCAGCAGGCGAACAAATGAAAAACTGTTTTTT.

The chain uses TRBV9 and TRBJ2-7; no reliable D call. This CDR3 region has 13 residues. V was cut by 1 base and J by 2 bases, with 7 bases left in between. Germline V gene data show CDR1 as SGDLS and CDR2 as YYNGEE. CDR3 in DNA: TGTGCCAGCAGCGTAAATGGGGCCTACGAGCAGTACTTC. It encodes CASSVNGAYEQYF.

This clone was recorded a few times. This chain connects TRBV10-1 to TRBJ1-1; D ambiguous. Germline V CDR1 and CDR2: WNHNN, SYGVQD (reference sequence). The CDR3 runs to 14 residues. The V gene lost 3 bases and the J gene lost 4 bases, with 12 bases spanning the gap. The CDR3 bases are TGCGCCAGCAGTGAACGTCGGCTTCGCACTGAAGCTTTCTTT. Protein product: CASSERRLRTEAFF.

This chain links TRBV7-3 with TRBJ1-6; maybe TRBD1 (5 bases). This CDR3 comprises 13 residues. Germline V gene lookup returns CDR1 SGHTA and CDR2 FQGTGA. The V gene lost 2 bases and the J gene lost 8 bases, with 7 bases spanning the gap. The CDR3 DNA is TGTGCCAGCAGCTTAGGGGGAGATTCACCCCTCCACTTT. Amino acid sequence: CASSLGGDSPLHF.

The V and J genes are TRBV25-1 and TRBJ1-4, with D unclear. Trimming pared 4 bases from V and 7 bases from J, leaving 4 bases between. The CDR3 length is 11 residues. Germline V CDR1 and CDR2: MGHDK, SYGVNS. DNA of the CDR3: TGTGCCAGCAGTGTGTCTGAAAAACTGTTTTTT. This translates into CASSVSEKLFF.

The chain carries TRBV6-1 and TRBJ2-3, with TRBD2 matching over 9 bases. This CDR3 spans 14 amino acids. The germline V gene has CDR1 MNHNS and CDR2 SASEGT. V lost 5 bases to trimming and J lost 1 base; unmatched junction nucleotides: 1. The CDR3 DNA follows: TGTGCCAGCAGTCGGACTAGCGGCACAGATACGCAGTATTTT. It specifies CASSRTSGTDTQYF.

The chain links TRBV10-3 to TRBJ1-2; D is uncertain. Trimming cost V 4 bases and J 4 bases, with 13 bases left between them. CDR1 is ENHRY and CDR2 is SYGVKD in the germline V gene. This CDR3 is built from 14 residues. CDR3 in DNA: TGTGCCATCAGTGGGTCCACTGGTTCCTATGGCTACACCTTC. It yields the protein CAISGSTGSYGYTF.

The chain combines TRBV5-1 with TRBJ1-5, with 8 bases identical to TRBD1. This CDR3 comprises 14 residues. Per germline, CDR1 SGHRS and CDR2 YFSETQ. The junction had 5 bases not matched to a gene; V was cut back by 5 bases and J by 4 bases. In nucleotides, the CDR3 is TGCGCCAGCAGGTCGGGACAGGAGAATCAGCCCCAGCATTTT. It translates to CASRSGQENQPQHF.

This clone was observed a few times. The V call is TRBV6-4, the J call TRBJ1-1, with D perhaps TRBD1 (5 bases). The CDR3 has 13 residues. The ends were cut back, 4 bases at V and 7 bases at J, with 13 bases in the middle. Germline lookup yields CDR1 MRHNA and CDR2 SNTAGT. As DNA, the CDR3 is TGTGCCAGCAGTGCCCTACCGGGGGTTGAAGCTTTCTTT. Translating gives CASSALPGVEAFF.

The chain has TRBV6-4 and TRBJ1-1, with D hard to call. With 6 bases removed from V and 4 bases from J, the gap between germline ends came to 18 bases. CDR3 length equals 15 residues. Germline CDR1 is MRHNA and CDR2 is SNTAGT. The CDR3 nucleotides are TGTGCCAGCAGGATAATCAAACGGAATTGCACTGAAGCTTTCTTT. It specifies CASRIIKRNCTEAFF.

This clone has just one count. The chain has TRBV27 and TRBJ2-3; TRBD1 or TRBD2 may be the D gene (6 bases each). This CDR3 region has 14 residues. Germline V gene data show CDR1 as MNHEY and CDR2 as SMNVEV (reference sequence). The V end was cut by 4 bases, the J end by 0 bases, with 8 bases between. In DNA, the CDR3 is TGTGCCAGCAGTTGGGGGGCGAGCACAGATACGCAGTATTTT. Protein product: CASSWGASTDTQYF.

V usage is TRBV9 and J usage is TRBJ1-4, with 8 bases aligning to TRBD1. Trimming removed 4 bases from V and 8 bases from J; junction bases left unmatched: 10. This CDR3 region has 15 residues. The germline V gene encodes CDR1 SGDLS and CDR2 YYNGEE. The CDR3 here is CASSTPTGGIEKLFF. In DNA, the CDR3 is TGTGCCAGCAGCACACCCACAGGGGGAATCGAAAAACTGTTTTTT. Full variable domain (missing parts from reference TRBV9 and TRBJ1-4): DSGVTQTPKHLITATGQRVTLRCSPRSGDLSVYWYQQSLDQGLQFLIQYYNGEERAKGNILERFSAQQFPDLHSELNLSSLELGDSALYFCASSTPTGGIEKLFFGSGTQLSVL.

This rearrangement joins TRBV5-1 to TRBJ1-5, with a possible D match to TRBD1 (5 bases). Germline lookup yields CDR1 SGHRS and CDR2 YFSETQ. The CDR3 covers 14 residues. V lost 5 bases to trimming and J lost 2 bases, with 11 bases between them. This CDR3 reads CASRWDVGNQPQHF. DNA of the CDR3: TGCGCCAGCAGATGGGACGTTGGCAATCAGCCCCAGCATTTT.

This clone has a handful of counts. The genes are TRBV5-1 and TRBJ1-6; the D gene is possibly TRBD1 (5 bases). The CDR3 spans 15 residues. The germline V gene encodes CDR1 SGHRS and CDR2 YFSETQ. The V gene lost 2 bases and the J gene lost 6 bases, with 12 bases spanning the gap. The CDR3 sequence is CASSLQAEANSPLHF. The CDR3 region has the DNA TGCGCCAGCAGCTTACAGGCTGAGGCTAATTCACCCCTCCACTTT.

V is TRBV11-2 and J is TRBJ1-2; 11 bases agree with TRBD1. The germline V gene has CDR1 SGHAT and CDR2 FQNNGV. J was trimmed by 8 bases and V by 5 bases; bases with no gene match: 13. This CDR3 contains 16 residues. CDR3 bases: TGTGCCAGCAGCCATGTACGAGGACAGGGGGCGCTCGGCTACACCTTC. This gives the protein CASSHVRGQGALGYTF. Full variable domain (remainder filled in from reference TRBV11-2 and TRBJ1-2): EAGVAQSPRYKIIEKRQSVAFWCNPISGHATLYWYQQILGQGPKLLIQFQNNGVVDDSQLPKDRFSAERLKGVDSTLKIQPAKLEDSAVYLCASSHVRGQGALGYTFGSGTRLTVV.

This clone was picked up a small number of times. The chain uses TRBV2 and TRBJ2-2; 7 positions agree with TRBD2. J lost 6 bases, V lost 8 bases, and 9 bases had no gene match. The CDR3 extends over 14 amino acids. CDR1 is SNHLY and CDR2 is FYNNEI in the germline V gene. The DNA of the CDR3 is TGTGCCAGCCAGTTGGGGGGGACGGCCGGGGAGCTGTTTTTT. It is translated as CASQLGGTAGELFF. Together with reference TRBV2 and TRBJ2-2, the CDR3 gives the full variable domain: EPEVTQTPSHQVTQMGQEVILRCVPISNHLYFYWYRQILGQKVEFLVSFYNNEISEKSEIFDDQFSVERPDGSNFTLKIRSTKLEDSAMYFCASQLGGTAGELFFGEGSRLTVL.

In this sample, this clone turned up a few times. The V and J genes are TRBV7-2 and TRBJ2-2; D uncertain. From germline, CDR1 is SGHTA and CDR2 FQGNSA. The V end lost 6 bases, the J end lost 4 bases, and 12 bases lay between the germline ends. The CDR3 has 14 amino acids. The CDR3 region is CASRSQTRTGELFF. For the CDR3, the DNA is TGTGCCAGCAGATCCCAGACCCGCACCGGGGAGCTGTTTTTT.

V gene TRBV7-9 combines with J gene TRBJ1-2; D might be TRBD1 (6 bases). Trimming took off 6 bases at V and 9 bases at J, with 20 bases between the two ends. Per germline, CDR1 SEHNR and CDR2 FQNEAQ (reference sequence). The CDR3 has 14 residues. The CDR3 is CASRGGGDQWSYTF. CDR3 nucleotides: TGTGCCAGCAGGGGTGGGGGCGACCAGTGGAGCTACACCTTC. The complete variable domain, with remaining parts taken from reference TRBV7-9 and TRBJ1-2, reads DTGVSQNPRHKITKRGQNVTFRCDPISEHNRLYWYRQTLGQGPEFLTYFQNEAQLEKSRLLSDRFSAERPKGSFSTLEIQRTEQGDSAMYLCASRGGGDQWSYTFGSGTRLTVV.

The CDR3 DNA follows: TGCGCCAGCAGACTCGCCGAGACCCAGTACTTC. This encodes CASRLAETQYF. The chain employs TRBV5-1 and TRBJ2-5; D remains unclear. Trimming stripped 5 bases from V and 5 bases from J, with 7 bases between. The CDR3 extends over 11 amino acids. The germline V gene has CDR1 SGHRS and CDR2 YFSETQ.

The chain carries TRBV5-8 and TRBJ1-3; 9 bases map to TRBD1. Losses at the gene ends were 4 bases for V and 0 bases for J; bases not matched to a gene: 5. The CDR3 consists of 16 residues. Looked up from germline, CDR1 is SGHTS and CDR2 is YDEGEE. CDR3 nucleotides: TGTGCCAGCAGCGCGGACAGGGGCCTCTCTGGAAACACCATATATTTT. Translating it yields CASSADRGLSGNTIYF.

For the CDR3, the DNA is TGTGCCAGCTCACCGGGACAGGGGGGCGATGAGCAGTTCTTC. Protein: CASSPGQGGDEQFF. The J gene is TRBJ2-1, the V gene TRBV18; 11 bases line up with TRBD1. The CDR3 loop spans 14 amino acids. Germline CDR1 KGHSH, CDR2 LQKENI. V lost 3 bases to trimming and J lost 8 bases; unmatched junction nucleotides: 3.

In this sample, this clone turned up a few times. The chain has TRBV9 and TRBJ2-1; D unresolved. This CDR3 region has 16 residues. Germline CDR1 and CDR2: SGDLS and YYNGEE. V was pared by 3 bases and J by 0 bases, with 13 bases between. CDR3 in DNA: TGTGCCAGCAGCGCATACTCCTCGAGCTCCTACAATGAGCAGTTCTTC. Its translation is CASSAYSSSSYNEQFF.